This is a list of T cell receptor beta chains from one sample in a study of blood T cells in healthy people across ages. TCRdb re-derived calls from the 5' RACE reads in MiXCR, one entry per CDR3 protein. This repertoire shows 700,000 or so distinct CDR3 sequences, 20% to 25% found once; its top ten account for roughly 22%. What was sequenced was blood. Receptor source: a man in his 70s in good health. The CDR3 runs from the conserved cysteine through the conserved F or W. A D gene is named only where the DNA matches it firmly. Size is stated for part of the rows, as once, few or many counts, or as a class when the clone is expanded.

j_call	v_call	clone_size	d_call	cdr3_aa	cdr3_nt
TRBJ1-1	TRBV2	few	.	CASSPRGNENTEAFF	TGTGCCAGCAGTCCCCGCGGGAATGAGAACACTGAAGCTTTCTTT
TRBJ1-2	TRBV28	.	.	CASSPPGERLYGYTF	TGTGCCAGCAGTCCGCCTGGGGAGCGTCTATATGGCTACACCTTC
TRBJ2-1	TRBV4-3	.	TRBD2	CASSHKGLAGGPYNEQFF	TGCGCCAGCAGCCACAAAGGACTAGCGGGAGGGCCCTACAATGAGCAGTTCTTC
TRBJ1-1	TRBV18	.	.	CASSPQAGQGFTEAFF	TGTGCCAGCTCACCACAGGCTGGGCAGGGGTTCACTGAAGCTTTCTTT
TRBJ2-3	TRBV12-3/TRBV12-4	.	.	CASRYADTQYF	TGTGCCAGCAGGTATGCAGATACGCAGTATTTT
TRBJ2-1	TRBV15	few	.	CATSRDRELEQFF	TGTGCCACCAGCAGAGATCGTGAGTTAGAGCAGTTCTTC
TRBJ2-7	TRBV12-3/TRBV12-4	few	TRBD1	CVSSPHRGSTYEQYF	TGTGTCAGCAGTCCCCACAGGGGTTCGACGTACGAGCAGTACTTC
TRBJ1-4	TRBV28	many	TRBD1	CASTKQGGDEKLFF	TGTGCCAGCACCAAGCAGGGGGGGGATGAAAAACTGTTTTTT
TRBJ1-2	TRBV28	.	.	CATLPPNYGYTF	TGTGCCACCCTTCCTCCTAACTATGGCTACACCTTC
TRBJ2-2	TRBV7-9	.	TRBD1	CASSLPGTGNTGELFF	TGTGCCAGCAGCCTCCCCGGGACAGGGAACACCGGGGAGCTGTTTTTT
TRBJ2-7	TRBV7-6	few	.	CASSFAPGAYEQYF	TGTGCCAGCAGCTTTGCACCGGGCGCCTACGAGCAGTACTTC
TRBJ1-4	TRBV11-2	few	TRBD1	CASSAIDRGRTNEKLFF	TGTGCCAGCAGCGCCATAGACAGGGGGAGGACTAATGAAAAACTGTTTTTT
TRBJ1-6	TRBV5-5	.	.	CASSLQGFSYNSPLHF	TGTGCCAGCAGCCTACAGGGATTCTCCTATAATTCACCCCTCCACTTT
TRBJ2-3	TRBV20-1	few	.	CSARPAQSGRDTQYF	TGCAGTGCTAGACCCGCCCAGTCCGGGCGAGATACGCAGTATTTT
TRBJ2-1	TRBV6-1	few	.	CASSVGSIDEQFF	TGTGCCAGCAGTGTTGGGAGTATAGATGAGCAGTTCTTC
TRBJ1-1	TRBV4-1	few	.	CASSQDIPGLRQSKTEAFF	TGCGCCAGCAGCCAAGATATTCCGGGACTTAGGCAGTCGAAGACTGAAGCTTTCTTT
TRBJ2-1	TRBV6-1	.	.	CASTKPGGDEQFF	TGTGCCAGCACCAAACCGGGCGGGGATGAGCAGTTCTTC
TRBJ2-5	TRBV18	.	.	CASSPDGVRRETQYF	TGTGCCAGCTCACCCGACGGGGTCCGGCGAGAGACCCAGTACTTC
TRBJ1-2	TRBV13	.	TRBD1	CASSSMDREAYGYTF	TGTGCCAGCAGCTCCATGGACAGGGAGGCCTATGGCTACACCTTC
TRBJ2-3	TRBV6-2/TRBV6-3	.	.	CASRDRDLADTQYF	TGTGCCAGCAGGGACCGGGATCTGGCAGATACGCAGTATTTT
TRBJ1-5	TRBV7-2	few	.	CASSFGRGSNQPQHF	TGTGCCAGCAGCTTCGGGCGAGGGAGCAATCAGCCCCAGCATTTT
TRBJ1-4	TRBV12-3/TRBV12-4	many	.	CASSFNEKLFF	TGTGCCAGCAGTTTTAATGAAAAACTGTTTTTT
TRBJ2-1	TRBV7-7	.	.	CASSLGPQNDEQFF	TGTGCCAGCAGCTTAGGGCCGCAGAACGATGAGCAGTTCTTC
TRBJ2-3	TRBV3-1	once	TRBD2	CVSSQGAGRGGSTQYF	TGTGTCAGCAGCCAAGGGGCTGGTCGGGGGGGGTCTACGCAGTATTTT
TRBJ2-1	TRBV7-3	.	TRBD2	CASSFPSGGDEQFF	TGTGCCAGCAGCTTTCCTAGCGGGGGGGATGAGCAGTTCTTC
TRBJ1-5	TRBV25-1	few	.	CASSEESYPVPQHF	TGTGCCAGCAGTGAAGAAAGCTATCCAGTTCCCCAGCATTTT
TRBJ1-3	TRBV6-1	.	.	CASRGSGNTIYF	TGTGCCAGCAGGGGGTCGGGAAACACCATATATTTT
TRBJ2-1	TRBV12-3/TRBV12-4	.	TRBD1	CASSLRAGGDEQFF	TGTGCCAGCAGTTTGAGGGCAGGGGGAGATGAGCAGTTCTTC
TRBJ2-3	TRBV6-2/TRBV6-3	few	.	CASDQGAADTQYF	TGTGCCAGCGATCAAGGGGCTGCAGATACGCAGTATTTT
TRBJ1-1	TRBV7-2	few	.	CASSLQRVGASTEAFF	TGTGCCAGCAGCTTGCAGAGGGTGGGAGCTTCCACTGAAGCTTTCTTT
TRBJ2-3	TRBV3-1	many	TRBD1	CASSQQTRSGTGGTDTQYF	TGTGCCAGCAGCCAACAGACACGATCCGGGACAGGGGGCACAGATACGCAGTATTTT
TRBJ1-3	TRBV12-3/TRBV12-4	.	.	CASGPSRGFGNTIYF	TGTGCCAGCGGGCCCTCTAGGGGTTTTGGAAACACCATATATTTT
TRBJ1-1	TRBV14	.	.	CASSQEDSFFQNTEAFF	TGTGCCAGCAGCCAAGAAGACAGCTTTTTCCAGAACACTGAAGCTTTCTTT
TRBJ1-4	TRBV12-3/TRBV12-4	.	.	CASSPRQWNEKLFF	TGTGCCAGCAGCCCCAGGCAGTGGAATGAAAAACTGTTTTTT
TRBJ2-3	TRBV7-2	.	TRBD2	CASSLVGGRGADTQYF	TGTGCCAGCAGCTTAGTTGGCGGGAGAGGGGCAGATACGCAGTATTTT